This T cell receptor beta chain was retrieved from a study of blood T cell repertoires in COVID-19. This CDR3 comprises 15 residues. The germline V gene has CDR1 LNHDA and CDR2 SQIVND (reference sequence). The J segment lost 5 bases and the V segment lost 5 bases, leaving 8 bases of the junction unmatched. How the authors handled the data: Reference gene primer amplification yielded estimated nucleated cell counts. Sequencing was performed with immunoSEQ multiplex PCR; in TCRdb, only in-frame clones are kept and a portion is missing. The V and J calls and clone size were taken over from that table, and D and trimming were inferred from the DNA. The table includes 250,000 or so clones, more than 85% detected once.

The sequencing sample was made of peripheral blood. The chain links TRBV19 to TRBJ1-5; 8 bases line up with TRBD1. The TCR sequence derives from a woman in her 70s with active or convalescent COVID-19. CDR3 DNA: TGTGCCAGTAGTCGAGGACAGGGTGGGGATCAGCCCCAGCATTTT. This sequence encodes CASSRGQGGDQPQHF.